This TCR beta chain was retrieved from a study of CXCR3-negative and CXCR3-positive naive CD8 T cells. Study at large: Per-library TRB read counts averaged about 1.5 +/- 0.3 million, adding up to about 135 million in total. Overall study findings and caveats: More hydrophobic TRB CDR3s occurred in CXCR3-positive than in CXCR3-negative naive cells. Diversity in memory CD8+ cells fell much lower than the comparably high levels seen in both naive subsets.

UMI labels and 5' RACE were used to prepare the TRB cDNA libraries. TCRdb re-analyzed the 5' RACE reads; it lists each CDR3 protein once, without DNA. The table lists 50,000 to 55,000 distinct CDR3 sequences, with about 1.6% in the top ten. With regard to this clonotype: Its antigen is undetermined.

The germline V gene has CDR1 SQVTM and CDR2 ANQGSEA. The CDR3 contains 17 residues. The sequencing sample was made of naive CXCR3- CD8+ T cells from blood. Subset of the sample: CD45RO-CCR7+CD27+CD95- naive CD8+ T cells lacking CXCR3 (TNR3-). The V and J genes are TRBV29-1 and TRBJ1-1; TCRdb's D call of TRBD1 is untestable without DNA. This sequence was found in a human donor in good health. Some clones in this sample may be carry-over from other donors' samples. The CDR3 sequence is CSVEGIQGPHMNTGAFF.